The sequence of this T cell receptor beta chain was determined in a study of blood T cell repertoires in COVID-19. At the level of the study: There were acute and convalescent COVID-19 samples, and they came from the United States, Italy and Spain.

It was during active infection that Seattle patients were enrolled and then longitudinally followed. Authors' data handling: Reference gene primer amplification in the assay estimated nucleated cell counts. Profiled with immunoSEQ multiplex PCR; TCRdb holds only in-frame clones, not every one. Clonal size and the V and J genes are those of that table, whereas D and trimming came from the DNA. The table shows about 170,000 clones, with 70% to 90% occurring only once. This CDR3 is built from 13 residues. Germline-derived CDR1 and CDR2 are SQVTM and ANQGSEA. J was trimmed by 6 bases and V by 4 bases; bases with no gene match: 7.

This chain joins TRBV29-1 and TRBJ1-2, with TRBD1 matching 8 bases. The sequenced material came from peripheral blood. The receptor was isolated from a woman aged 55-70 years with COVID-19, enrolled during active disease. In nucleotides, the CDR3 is TGCAGCGTTGCAGGGGGCGCAGGTGATGGCTACACCTTC. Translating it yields CSVAGGAGDGYTF.